This T cell receptor beta chain is from a study of blood T cell repertoires in COVID-19. Study overall: Samples taken during acute and convalescent COVID-19 were collected in the United States, Italy and Spain. PBMCs, B-cell-depleted T cells, or T cells were the source of the cDNA or gDNA that made up the material.

Germline assignment: CDR1 WSHSY and CDR2 SAAADI. CDR3 size: 14 residues. Trimming took 7 bases from V and 2 from J; bases not matched to a gene: 2. Authors' analysis steps: It was from reference gene primer amplification that nucleated cell counts were estimated. TCRdb's copy holds only in-frame clones and misses some; the assay was immunoSEQ multiplex PCR. The V and J calls and clone size were taken over from that table, and D and trimming were inferred from the DNA. In the table there are 20,000 to 30,000 clones, 87% of which are singletons. Sequencing was done on a sample of peripheral blood. The chain recombines TRBV10-2 with TRBJ2-7; 13 bases are shared with TRBD2. This TCR derives from a human donor with active COVID-19. The donor label of this sample is uncertain. This chain's CDR3 is CASTGTSGAYEQYF. The CDR3 DNA reads TGCGCCAGCACCGGGACTAGCGGGGCCTACGAGCAGTACTTC.